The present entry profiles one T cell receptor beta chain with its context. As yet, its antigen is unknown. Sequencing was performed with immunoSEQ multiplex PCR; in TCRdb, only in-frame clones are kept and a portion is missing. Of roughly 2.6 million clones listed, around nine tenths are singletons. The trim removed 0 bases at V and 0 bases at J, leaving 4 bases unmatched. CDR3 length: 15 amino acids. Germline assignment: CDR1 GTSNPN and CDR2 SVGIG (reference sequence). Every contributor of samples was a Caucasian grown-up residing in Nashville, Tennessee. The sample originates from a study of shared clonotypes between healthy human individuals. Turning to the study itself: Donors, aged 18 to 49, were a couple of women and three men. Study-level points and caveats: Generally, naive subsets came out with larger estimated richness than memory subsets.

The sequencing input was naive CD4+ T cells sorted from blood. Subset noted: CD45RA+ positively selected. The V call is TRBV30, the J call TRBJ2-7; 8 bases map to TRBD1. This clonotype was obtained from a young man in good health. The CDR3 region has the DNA TGTGCCTGGAGTGTTTGGGACAGGAGCTCCTACGAGCAGTACTTC. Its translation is CAWSVWDRSSYEQYF.